Sequencing of this TCR beta chain was carried out in a study of blood T cells in healthy people across ages. Overall study findings and caveats: Per million T cells, the diversity of TCR beta decreased roughly linearly as age advanced.

PCR was performed a second time for roughly 7 to 11 cycles using a sample-barcoded 5' primer and a J-beta primer mix. Using its own MiXCR run on the 5' RACE reads, TCRdb lists one record per CDR3 protein. The repertoire holds over 500,000 distinct CDR3 sequences, with about 51% as singletons. For this clonotype: As yet, its antigen is unknown.

J gave up 10 bases and V 3 bases, and 10 bases lay outside the gene matches. The CDR3 sequence is 16 residues long. CDR1 is ENHRY and CDR2 is SYGVKD in the germline V gene. The J gene is TRBJ1-6, the V gene TRBV10-3, with 9 nucleotides matching TRBD1. This receptor was identified in a woman aged 80 or over in good health. The sample consisted of blood. As DNA, the CDR3 is TGTGCCATCAGTGACTCAACCAAGGACAGGGGATCACCCCTCCACTTT. Translation gives CAISDSTKDRGSPLHF.